Below are 19 T cell receptor beta chains sequenced from a single sample in a study of blood T cell repertoires in COVID-19. The data were produced by immunoSEQ multiplex PCR, yet TCRdb's version contains in-frame clones alone and is incomplete. The sample lists roughly 160,000 clones; roughly 78% were seen once. The sequenced sample was peripheral blood. These receptors all stem from an older woman with COVID-19, enrolled during active disease.

Only one count was recorded for this clone. The chain has TRBV2 and TRBJ1-2; tentative D call: TRBD1 (5 bases). Trimming took off 8 bases at V and 5 bases at J, with 12 bases between the two ends. Germline V CDR1 and CDR2: SNHLY, FYNNEI. This CDR3 is built from 12 residues. The CDR3 DNA reads as TGTGCCAGCCTGGACATGTCTTATGGCTACACCTTC. This translates into CASLDMSYGYTF.

This clone was observed a single time. The rearrangement joins TRBV2 to TRBJ2-3; perhaps TRBD1 as D (5 bases). Germline-derived CDR1 and CDR2 are SNHLY and FYNNEI. This CDR3 spans 13 amino acids. V lost 8 bases and J 3 bases, leaving 12 bases between the germline ends. This CDR3 is CASSTVGTDTQYF. For the CDR3, the DNA is TGTGCCAGCTCGACAGTCGGGACAGATACGCAGTATTTT.

Here the CDR3 reads CASSFAGEETQYF. The CDR3 bases are TGTGCCAGCAGCTTTGCAGGCGAAGAGACCCAGTACTTC. The chain joins TRBV7-2 to TRBJ2-5; D uncertain. The CDR3 is made up of 13 amino acids. Germline V CDR1 and CDR2: SGHTA, FQGNSA. The V end lost 3 bases, the J end lost 3 bases, and 8 bases lay between the germline ends.

The J gene is TRBJ2-7, the V gene TRBV19; 10 nucleotides align to TRBD1. The V segment lost 8 bases and the J segment 2 bases; nucleotides outside the gene matches: 6. The CDR3 is 14 residues long. CDR1 is LNHDA, CDR2 SQIVND, per germline (reference sequence). DNA of the CDR3: TGTGCCAGTGAACCCGGGACAGGGGCCTACGAGCAGTACTTC. It specifies CASEPGTGAYEQYF.

The rearrangement joins TRBV2 to TRBJ1-2; TRBD1 matches 8 bases. The CDR3 spans 12 residues. Germline V gene data show CDR1 as SNHLY and CDR2 as FYNNEI. V shed 10 bases and J 4 bases; nucleotides not matched to a gene: 5. The CDR3 DNA follows: TGTGCCATTCGACAGGGGACCTATGGCTACACCTTC. Its protein product is CAIRQGTYGYTF.

The chain joins TRBV6-5 to TRBJ2-1, with 7 nucleotides matching TRBD1. Losses at the gene ends were 4 bases for V and 8 bases for J; bases not matched to a gene: 8. This CDR3 contains 14 residues. The germline V gene encodes CDR1 MNHEY and CDR2 SVGAGI. Here the CDR3 reads CASSFRQGKDEQFF. CDR3 in DNA: TGTGCCAGCAGTTTCCGACAGGGAAAGGATGAGCAGTTCTTC.

With respect to this clone: This CDR3 is also generated by other DNA sequences in the sample. This rearrangement joins TRBV18 to TRBJ1-1, with no clear D. The V end lost 1 base, the J end lost 3 bases, and 6 bases lay between the germline ends. Germline values: CDR1 KGHSH, CDR2 LQKENI. The CDR3 is made up of 13 amino acids. The CDR3 bases are TGTGCCAGCTCACCACGAGGAGACACTGAAGCTTTCTTT. It specifies CASSPRGDTEAFF.

V gene TRBV25-1 combines with J gene TRBJ2-5; 7 nucleotides match TRBD1. This CDR3 region has 13 residues. The germline gives CDR1 MGHDK, CDR2 SYGVNS. V dropped 7 bases and J dropped 4; count of bases not matched to a gene: 6. Here the CDR3 DNA reads TGTGCCAGCACAAGACAGGGTCGAGAGACCCAGTACTTC. It codes for CASTRQGRETQYF.

Regarding this clone: Other DNA sequences in this specimen translate into the identical CDR3. The chain recombines TRBV28 with TRBJ1-3; tentative D call: TRBD1 (6 bases). The germline V gene has CDR1 MDHEN and CDR2 SYDVKM. V lost 3 bases and J lost 4, with 7 bases in between. The CDR3 totals 13 residues. The CDR3 DNA sequence: TGTGCCAGCAGTTTCGGGACAGGAAACACCATATATTTT. This encodes CASSFGTGNTIYF.

The rearrangement joins TRBV29-1 to TRBJ1-2; 7 positions match TRBD1. Germline V gene data show CDR1 as SQVTM and CDR2 as ANQGSEA. Trimming removed 6 bases from V and 0 bases from J; junction bases left unmatched: 13. The CDR3 is made up of 16 amino acids. The CDR3 sequence is CSVPRTGPKANYGYTF. Written as DNA, the CDR3 is TGCAGCGTCCCCCGGACAGGACCCAAAGCTAACTATGGCTACACCTTC.

CDR3 in DNA: TGTGCCAGCAGCTTGATCCGGCCTACAGGGGGTGCTGGAAACACCATATATTTT. Its protein is CASSLIRPTGGAGNTIYF. V and J are TRBV7-8 and TRBJ1-3; 8 bases align to TRBD1. The germline V gene encodes CDR1 SGHVS and CDR2 FQNEAQ. V lost 3 bases, J lost 2 bases, and 12 bases stayed unmatched. The CDR3 length is 18 residues.

This chain links TRBV21-1 with TRBJ1-2; TRBD1 is taken as the D call from the table, unchecked against the DNA. TRBV21-1 is a pseudogene segment. The CDR3 has 15 amino acids. DNA of the CDR3: TGTGCCAGCAGCAAAGACCGGACAGGGGGTTCAGGCTACACCTTC. Encoded protein: CASSKDRTGGSGYTF.

The chain joins TRBV19 to TRBJ1-1; D is possibly TRBD1 (5 bases). Trimming shortened V by 3 bases and J by 0 bases, and 17 bases separated the two germline ends. CDR3 size: 17 residues. Germline V gene sequence: CDR1 LNHDA, CDR2 SQIVND (reference sequence). CDR3 protein: CASSIVGAGPMNTEAFF. In nucleotides, the CDR3 is TGTGCCAGTAGTATTGTTGGGGCAGGGCCCATGAACACTGAAGCTTTCTTT.

The chain links TRBV10-3 to TRBJ2-1; maybe TRBD2 (5 bases). Looked up from germline, CDR1 is ENHRY and CDR2 is SYGVKD. V gave up 3 bases and J gave up 6 bases, with 12 bases separating them. The CDR3 consists of 14 residues. CDR3: CAISERGIGNEQFF. DNA of the CDR3: TGTGCCATCAGTGAACGGGGAATTGGCAATGAGCAGTTCTTC.

The chain recombines TRBV13 with TRBJ2-2; 13 nucleotides align to TRBD2. The CDR3 loop spans 19 amino acids. CDR1 and CDR2 (germline): PRHDT, FYEKMQ (reference sequence). Trimming at V came to 2 bases and at J to 5 bases, leaving 11 bases not matched to a gene. CDR3 nucleotides: TGTGCCAGCAGCTTAAGCTATGGACTAGCGGGAGTGCGGACCGGGGAGCTGTTTTTT. The encoded protein is CASSLSYGLAGVRTGELFF.

V usage is TRBV20-1 and J usage is TRBJ2-5, with D maybe TRBD2 (7 bases). Germline V gene lookup returns CDR1 DFQATT and CDR2 SNEGSKA (reference sequence). CDR3 length: 14 amino acids. The germline V and J ends were trimmed by 3 bases and 1 base, with 12 bases remaining between them. CDR3 region: CSASRGGVQETQYF. The CDR3 coding sequence is TGCAGTGCTAGTAGGGGGGGGGTCCAAGAGACCCAGTACTTC.

This sequence joins TRBV3-1 (or the pseudogene TRBV3-2) and TRBJ2-1; no clear D gene. The V end was cut by 4 bases, the J end by 8 bases, with 6 bases between. Germline lookup yields CDR1 LGHDT and CDR2 YNNKEL (reference sequence). The CDR3 has 11 amino acids. The CDR3 nucleotides are TGTGCCAGCAGCCTGGGCCATGAGCAGTTCTTC. Translating gives CASSLGHEQFF.

Comment on this clone: The junction does not match germline at one end; this may be a read error. CDR3 sequence: CASSQQGRTEASF. CDR3 bases: TGTGCCAGCAGCCAACAAGGGAGGACTGAAGCTTCCTTT. The V call is TRBV3-1 (or the pseudogene TRBV3-2), the J call TRBJ1-1; D is ambiguous. Germline values: CDR1 LGHDT, CDR2 YNNKEL (reference sequence). CDR3 size: 13 residues.

The rearrangement joins TRBV27 to TRBJ2-6, with D hard to call. CDR1 is MNHEY and CDR2 is SMNVEV in the germline V gene (reference sequence). There are 18 residues in the CDR3. V shed 9 bases and J shed 0 bases, with 21 bases lying between them. The CDR3 sequence: CASLGPRRPHSGANVLTF. DNA for the CDR3: TGTGCCAGTCTTGGCCCACGGAGACCCCACTCTGGGGCCAACGTCCTGACTTTC.